A single sample gave rise to the 20 T cell receptor beta chains below, sequenced in a study of cytomegalovirus exposure and HLA in healthy donors. Researchers ran the PCR with 60 Vbeta and 13 Jbeta primers. Assay: immunoSEQ multiplex PCR; the TCRdb copy retains only in-frame clones and omits some. The sample holds 270,000 or so clones, 86% seen once. Sequenced sample: PBMCs. These TCRs come from a man between 40 and 49 years old in good health and CMV-seropositive.

This clone has just a few counts. The chain carries TRBV6-1 and TRBJ1-4; TRBD1 aligns across 7 bases. This CDR3 spans 15 amino acids. With V trimmed by 5 bases and J by 8 bases, 11 bases remained unmatched. The V gene's germline CDR1 is MNHNS and CDR2 SASEGT. CDR3 in DNA: TGTGCCAGCAGTCGCACCGGGACAGAGGAAGAAAAACTGTTTTTT. This encodes CASSRTGTEEEKLFF.

V is TRBV6-1 and J is TRBJ2-1; TRBD2 matches at 11 bases. CDR1 is MNHNS and CDR2 is SASEGT in the germline V gene. V shed 1 base and J 7 bases; nucleotides not matched to a gene: 6. The CDR3 has 16 residues. The CDR3 is CASSEGGSGRGNEQFF. The DNA for the CDR3 is TGTGCCAGCAGTGAAGGTGGTAGCGGGAGGGGAAATGAGCAGTTCTTC.

This chain uses TRBV30 with TRBJ2-2, with a tentative D call TRBD1 (5 bases). This CDR3 has 14 residues. Germline V lookup: CDR1 GTSNPN, CDR2 SVGIG (reference sequence). V was cut by 4 bases and J by 1 base, with 10 bases left in between. Here the CDR3 DNA reads TGTGCCTGGATGTACAGGAGGAACACCGGGGAGCTGTTTTTT. Translating it yields CAWMYRRNTGELFF.

The chain combines TRBV29-1 with TRBJ1-1; TRBD1 agrees at 10 bases. Germline-derived CDR1 and CDR2 are SQVTM and ANQGSEA. The CDR3 totals 16 residues. Trimming took 3 bases from V and 10 from J; bases not matched to a gene: 17. The CDR3 loop reads CSVEGLEKGQGWGAFF. CDR3 sequence (DNA): TGCAGCGTTGAGGGCTTAGAAAAGGGACAGGGGTGGGGAGCTTTCTTT.

The rearrangement links TRBV7-9 to TRBJ1-6; D gene uncertain. The V end lost 8 bases, the J end lost 10 bases, and 12 bases lay between the germline ends. Germline V lookup: CDR1 SEHNR, CDR2 FQNEAQ (reference sequence). The CDR3 totals 12 residues. The CDR3 DNA follows: TGTGCCAGCGCAGGTTTTCGGTCACCCCTCCACTTT. It specifies CASAGFRSPLHF.

J is TRBJ2-5 and V is TRBV9, with D possibly matching TRBD2 (5 bases). Germline lookup yields CDR1 SGDLS and CDR2 YYNGEE. This CDR3 is 14 amino acids long. V gave up 3 bases and J gave up 9 bases, with 18 bases separating them. The CDR3 sequence is CASSASVSGWSQYF. CDR3 DNA sequence: TGTGCCAGCAGCGCCTCTGTATCGGGGTGGTCCCAGTACTTC.

This sequence joins TRBV29-1 and TRBJ1-3; 7 positions match TRBD1. The junction had 11 bases not matched to a gene; V was cut back by 7 bases and J by 2 bases. Germline values: CDR1 SQVTM, CDR2 ANQGSEA. CDR3 size: 15 residues. This chain's CDR3 is CSAFDRASAGNTIYF. CDR3 coding DNA: TGCAGCGCCTTCGACAGGGCCAGTGCTGGAAACACCATATATTTT.

This clone has a handful of counts. The chain has TRBV6-5 and TRBJ2-3; 13 bases are a match to TRBD2. There are 15 residues in the CDR3. Germline assignment: CDR1 MNHEY and CDR2 SVGAGI. V lost 5 bases to trimming and J lost 3 bases; unmatched junction nucleotides: 2. Here the CDR3 reads CASSRGLAGTDTQYF. DNA of the CDR3: TGTGCCAGCAGTAGGGGACTAGCGGGGACAGATACGCAGTATTTT.

The CDR3 loop is CASKPLRAARRDTQYF. CDR3 bases: TGCGCCAGCAAACCCTTGAGGGCAGCCCGCCGGGATACGCAGTATTTT. The chain couples TRBV5-1 to TRBJ2-3; a weak D match, TRBD2 (5 bases). The CDR3 covers 16 residues. V was shortened by 6 bases and J by 6 bases, with 23 bases between the two germline ends. The germline CDR1 and CDR2 sequences are SGHRS and YFSETQ.

The J gene is TRBJ1-6, the V gene TRBV27, with TRBD1 matching 7 bases. Trimming at V came to 6 bases and at J to 8 bases, leaving 7 bases not matched to a gene. CDR1 MNHEY and CDR2 SMNVEV come from the germline V gene (reference sequence). The CDR3 runs 14 residues. CDR3 protein: CASRRQGLDSPLHF. DNA of the CDR3: TGTGCCAGCAGGAGACAGGGTCTCGATTCACCCCTCCACTTT.

The chain employs TRBV9 and TRBJ2-7, with a tentative D call TRBD1 (5 bases). This CDR3 is 11 amino acids long. From germline, CDR1 is SGDLS and CDR2 YYNGEE. Deletions cut 4 bases from V and 3 bases from J, with 5 bases between. The DNA of the CDR3 is TGTGCCAGCAGCCAGGGCTACGAGCAGTACTTC. As protein: CASSQGYEQYF.

The V call is TRBV9, the J call TRBJ2-3, with 8 bases aligning to TRBD2. The CDR3 length is 15 residues. The V gene end was trimmed by 4 bases and the J gene end by 5 bases; junction bases not matched to a gene: 9. In germline, CDR1 is SGDLS, CDR2 YYNGEE. The CDR3 sequence: CASSLSGNPRDTQYF. The DNA for the CDR3 is TGTGCCAGCAGCCTTAGCGGGAATCCGAGAGATACGCAGTATTTT.

This clone was detected once. This chain links TRBV7-9 with TRBJ2-7; possibly TRBD1 for D (5 bases). The V end was cut by 5 bases, the J end by 2 bases, with 13 bases between. Germline-derived CDR1 and CDR2 are SEHNR and FQNEAQ (reference sequence). The CDR3 extends over 14 amino acids. The CDR3 sequence is CASSPDQGAYEQYF. CDR3 nucleotide sequence: TGTGCCAGCAGCCCCGACCAGGGCGCCTACGAGCAGTACTTC.

The chain recombines TRBV9 with TRBJ2-7, with 8 bases matching TRBD1. J lost 0 bases, V lost 3 bases, and 2 bases had no gene match. This CDR3 region has 14 residues. Germline CDR1 is SGDLS and CDR2 is YYNGEE. For the CDR3, the DNA is TGTGCCAGCAGCGGGGACAGGTCCTCCTACGAGCAGTACTTC. It specifies CASSGDRSSYEQYF.

The CDR3 protein is CAWKGTGQFSYNEQFF. CDR3 DNA sequence: TGTGCCTGGAAAGGGACAGGGCAATTCTCCTACAATGAGCAGTTCTTC. This rearrangement joins TRBV30 to TRBJ2-1; 9 bases line up with TRBD1. There are 16 residues in the CDR3. V lost 4 bases and J lost 0; bases outside the gene matches: 7. Germline values: CDR1 GTSNPN, CDR2 SVGIG (reference sequence).

This clone occurred a few times. The chain carries TRBV18 and TRBJ2-7; the D gene is possibly TRBD2 (6 bases). This CDR3 is built from 15 residues. CDR1 and CDR2 from the germline V gene are KGHSH and LQKENI. Trimming cost V 0 bases and J 6 bases, with 15 bases left between them. CDR3 loop: CASSPPSRLATEQYF. Here the CDR3 DNA reads TGTGCCAGCTCACCACCCTCCCGGCTAGCGACCGAGCAGTACTTC.

The gene calls are TRBV7-9 and TRBJ1-4, with D tentatively TRBD1 (6 bases). This CDR3 region has 15 residues. Germline CDR1 reads SEHNR; CDR2 reads FQNEAQ (reference sequence). V dropped 5 bases and J dropped 3 bases, with 13 bases sitting between them. This chain's CDR3 is CASSGGGAANEKLFF. CDR3 nucleotide sequence: TGTGCCAGCAGCGGGGGCGGCGCCGCTAATGAAAAACTGTTTTTT. The full variable domain, completed using reference TRBV7-9 and TRBJ1-4, is DTGVSQNPRHKITKRGQNVTFRCDPISEHNRLYWYRQTLGQGPEFLTYFQNEAQLEKSRLLSDRFSAERPKGSFSTLEIQRTEQGDSAMYLCASSGGGAANEKLFFGSGTQLSVL.

V is TRBV28 and J is TRBJ2-7; a possible D gene is TRBD2 (6 bases). The CDR3 contains 15 residues. Germline loops: CDR1 MDHEN, CDR2 SYDVKM. Trimming took off 3 bases at V and 3 bases at J, with 15 bases between the two ends. The CDR3, as DNA: TGTGCCAGCAGTTTCCCCCGGAGGGGCCGCTACGAGCAGTACTTC. This gives the protein CASSFPRRGRYEQYF.

This rearrangement joins TRBV29-1 to TRBJ2-7; 7 nucleotides align to TRBD1. After removal of 6 bases from V and 1 base from J, the junction contained 12 bases not matched to a gene. CDR3 length equals 15 residues. The germline V gene has CDR1 SQVTM and CDR2 ANQGSEA. CDR3 amino acids: CSVITLGTESYEQYF. The CDR3 DNA is TGCAGCGTGATTACGCTCGGGACAGAGTCCTACGAGCAGTACTTC.

This clone showed up just once. The chain couples TRBV19 to TRBJ1-2; a weak D match, TRBD1 (5 bases). The ends were cut back, 3 bases at V and 6 bases at J, with 11 bases in the middle. The CDR3 spans 13 residues. Germline V gene sequence: CDR1 LNHDA, CDR2 SQIVND (reference sequence). The CDR3 sequence is CASSIRARDGYTF. Here the CDR3 DNA reads TGTGCCAGTAGTATCCGGGCCAGGGATGGCTACACCTTC.